This entry describes one T cell receptor (beta chain). Its specificity is not known. Sequencing targeted expressed TCRB transcripts, as all isolated RNA had been reverse transcribed. Sequenced by immunoSEQ multiplex PCR; TCRdb stores in-frame clones only, minus some. The repertoire holds 600,000 or so clones, with more than 12% as singletons. This specimen comes from a study of beta chain features in type 1 diabetes. Broader study findings: In all four CD4+ subsets, TCRB CDR3 length was significantly, moderately reduced in type 1 diabetes. Fewer junction insertions and more nucleotide deletions appeared in type 1 diabetes patients.

Averaging around 120 mL, one heparinised blood draw was given by each donor. Without exception, sorted populations had purity beyond 98%. The V gene's germline CDR1 is SGHDT and CDR2 YYEEEE. V dropped 4 bases and J dropped 2; count of bases not matched to a gene: 2. This CDR3 has 13 residues. The origin of this receptor is a man between 18 and 29 years old with type 1 diabetes. This chain connects TRBV5-6 to TRBJ1-2; 7 nucleotides agree with TRBD1. Material: naive CD4+ T cells from blood. The CDR3 nucleotides read TGTGCCAGCAGCACGGACAGGAACTATGGCTACACCTTC. It codes for CASSTDRNYGYTF.